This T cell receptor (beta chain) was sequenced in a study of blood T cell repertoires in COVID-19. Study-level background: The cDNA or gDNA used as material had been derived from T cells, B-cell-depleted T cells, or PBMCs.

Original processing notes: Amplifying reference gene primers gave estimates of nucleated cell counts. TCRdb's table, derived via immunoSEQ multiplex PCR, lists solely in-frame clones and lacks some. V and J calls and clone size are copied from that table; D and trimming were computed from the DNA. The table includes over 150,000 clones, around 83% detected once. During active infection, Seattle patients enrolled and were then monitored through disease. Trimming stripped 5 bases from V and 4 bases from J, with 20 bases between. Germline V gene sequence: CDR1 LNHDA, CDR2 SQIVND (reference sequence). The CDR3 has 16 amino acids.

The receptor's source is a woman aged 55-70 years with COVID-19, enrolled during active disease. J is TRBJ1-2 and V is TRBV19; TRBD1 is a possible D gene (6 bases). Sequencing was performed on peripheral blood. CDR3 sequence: CASSDPPDSLFYGYTF. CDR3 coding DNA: TGTGCCAGTAGTGACCCTCCGGACAGCCTTTTCTATGGCTACACCTTC.